The clone carrying this T cell receptor (beta chain) occurred a few times. What it recognizes is unknown. These data originate in a study of OX40 agonist ivuxolimab in advanced cancers. The CDR3 extends over 12 amino acids. CDR1 KGHSH and CDR2 LQKENI come from the germline V gene. Trimming pared 6 bases from V and 5 bases from J, leaving 5 bases between. This table comes from immunoSEQ multiplex PCR, and its TCRdb copy is limited to in-frame clones, with some not included. The sample records about 66,000 clones, roughly 80% being singletons. Findings and caveats of the study: Expanded clones tended on average to be more numerous among CD8+ T cells than CD4+.

The TCR originated in an adult with an advanced solid tumor such as melanoma, head and neck, liver or kidney cancer. This material consisted of CD4+ or CD8+ T cells sorted from blood, taken in a trial of the OX40 agonist ivuxolimab. This rearrangement joins TRBV18 to TRBJ1-6; D is uncertain. The CDR3 region is CASSSDNSPLHF. As DNA, the CDR3 is TGTGCCAGCTCGTCGGATAATTCACCCCTCCACTTT.